The 30 T cell receptor beta chains below all came from one sample that was sequenced in a study of human T cells and chemical hapten exposure. Described time point: patch test 1, 2 weeks after DPC sensitization. Treatment here: therapeutic diphenylcyclopropenone sensitization with weekly scalp DPC. TCRdb fed the RACE reads into MiXCR, producing one record per CDR3 protein. The data contain some 190,000 distinct CDR3 sequences, 20% to 25% of them singletons. Sequences were derived from whole blood, sampled in connection with sensitization to the hapten diphenylcyclopropenone (DPC). All receptors derive from a woman aged 50 to 60 with alopecia areata. Some clones in this sample may be carry-over from other donors' samples.

The V call is TRBV5-1, the J call TRBJ1-2; the D gene is possibly TRBD1 (6 bases). The germline gives CDR1 SGHRS, CDR2 YFSETQ. The CDR3 sequence is 14 residues long. V dropped 6 bases and J dropped 8 bases, with 20 bases sitting between them. Here the CDR3 reads CASTPEGGTGGYTF. The CDR3, as DNA: TGCGCCAGCACCCCCGAGGGGGGAACTGGGGGCTACACCTTC.

The chain employs TRBV10-3 and TRBJ1-1, with TRBD1 as a possible D gene (6 bases). CDR3 length equals 13 residues. The V end lost 7 bases, the J end lost 0 bases, and 9 bases lay between the germline ends. CDR1 is ENHRY and CDR2 is SYGVKD in the germline V gene. The CDR3 spells CAITGQMNTEAFF. CDR3 DNA: TGTGCCATCACGGGACAAATGAACACTGAAGCTTTCTTT.

The chain joins TRBV7-9 to TRBJ1-1; tentative D call: TRBD1 (5 bases). The CDR3 has 14 amino acids. Germline lookup yields CDR1 SEHNR and CDR2 FQNEAQ (reference sequence). The V end was cut by 3 bases, the J end by 6 bases, with 14 bases between. The CDR3 protein is CASSFSYGGPEAFF. CDR3 in DNA: TGTGCCAGCAGCTTTAGTTACGGGGGACCTGAAGCTTTCTTT.

This clonotype has only a few counts. J is TRBJ2-7 and V is TRBV4-1; D is possibly TRBD1 or TRBD2 (5 bases each). With 0 bases removed from V and 7 bases from J, the gap between germline ends came to 16 bases. Germline V lookup: CDR1 MGHRA, CDR2 YSYEKL. The CDR3 consists of 15 residues. The CDR3 sequence is CASSQEPGAAREQYF. For the CDR3, the DNA is TGCGCCAGCAGCCAAGAGCCCGGGGCCGCGAGGGAGCAGTACTTC.

The chain has TRBV11-2 and TRBJ1-1, with 7 nucleotides matching TRBD1. Germline V lookup: CDR1 SGHAT, CDR2 FQNNGV. CDR3 length equals 14 residues. V was clipped by 5 bases and J by 9 bases; unmatched bases: 12. The CDR3 spells CASSPLQGTNQAFF. The CDR3 DNA reads TGTGCCAGCAGCCCTCTACAGGGGACTAATCAAGCTTTCTTT.

This clonotype was counted ten times or more. The chain has TRBV29-1 and TRBJ2-5; D might be TRBD2 (5 bases). Germline V CDR1 and CDR2: SQVTM, ANQGSEA. The CDR3 totals 13 residues. V dropped 1 base and J dropped 13 bases, with 19 bases sitting between them. CDR3 residues: CSVEVVARETRYF. The CDR3 DNA is TGCAGCGTTGAAGTCGTTGCACGAGAAACTAGGTACTTC.

The J gene is TRBJ2-1, the V gene TRBV12-3 or TRBV12-4, with D tentatively TRBD1 or TRBD2 (7 bases each). This CDR3 contains 15 residues. V was pared by 6 bases and J by 4 bases, with 16 bases between. DNA for the CDR3: TGTGCCAGCAGCCAGGGGGGGATGGGTTACAATGAGCAGTTCTTC. It translates to CASSQGGMGYNEQFF.

CDR3 nucleotide sequence: TGCGCCAGCAGCTTGGCCGGGACTAGCGGAGGGAGGACAGATACGCAGTATTTT. The encoded protein is CASSLAGTSGGRTDTQYF. V is TRBV5-1 and J is TRBJ2-3; 11 nucleotides align to TRBD2. The J segment lost 3 bases and the V segment lost 0 bases, leaving 9 bases of the junction unmatched. The germline V gene encodes CDR1 SGHRS and CDR2 YFSETQ. CDR3 length: 18 residues.

The chain uses TRBV12-3 or TRBV12-4 and TRBJ1-5; D gene uncertain. The V gene lost 3 bases and the J gene lost 5 bases, with 11 bases spanning the gap. This CDR3 is 14 amino acids long. The CDR3 protein is CASSLQEVYQPQHF. CDR3 bases: TGTGCCAGCAGTTTGCAGGAGGTGTATCAGCCCCAGCATTTT.

This clonotype was observed a handful of times. The chain couples TRBV6-5 to TRBJ2-7; 9 bases line up with TRBD2. This CDR3 has 14 amino acids. CDR1 and CDR2 (germline): MNHEY, SVGAGI. V trimming: 2 bases; J trimming: 6 bases; junction bases outside the gene matches: 5. CDR3 coding DNA: TGTGCCAGCAGTTACGCGGGAGGGGCAGGCGAGCAGTACTTC. It translates to CASSYAGGAGEQYF.

This clonotype has more than one count but fewer than ten. The chain has TRBV24-1 and TRBJ1-1; D not resolved. Deletions cut 9 bases from V and 0 bases from J, with 7 bases between. The CDR3 has 12 residues. Germline CDR1 and CDR2: KGHDR and SFDVKD. CDR3 sequence (DNA): TGTGCCACCGAAGGGTTGAACACTGAAGCTTTCTTT. Translation gives CATEGLNTEAFF.

This clonotype has a single count. CDR3 DNA sequence: TGTGCCAGCAGCTTATATAGGGACCTCCAAGAGACCCAGTACTTC. Translating gives CASSLYRDLQETQYF. This chain links TRBV7-9 with TRBJ2-5; D may match TRBD1 or TRBD2 (5 bases each). The length of the CDR3 is 15 residues. V lost 2 bases and J lost 1, with 11 bases in between. Germline values: CDR1 SEHNR, CDR2 FQNEAQ (reference sequence).

CDR3 sequence reads: CASKRPGLAGAGELFF. The CDR3 coding sequence is TGTGCCAGCAAGAGACCGGGACTAGCGGGAGCCGGGGAGCTGTTTTTT. The chain is built from TRBV6-5 and TRBJ2-2; TRBD2 aligns across 14 bases. The trim removed 7 bases at V and 6 bases at J, leaving 7 bases unmatched. Germline CDR1 MNHEY, CDR2 SVGAGI. The CDR3 sequence is 16 residues long.

The table lists this clonotype with a few counts. The rearrangement uses TRBV12-3 or TRBV12-4 and TRBJ2-1; D is uncertain. V lost 3 bases and J 10 bases, leaving 16 bases between the germline ends. The CDR3 is 14 amino acids. CDR3 sequence (DNA): TGTGCCAGCAGTTTTAGGGTGGCCTATGACGAGCAGTTCTTC. Translation: CASSFRVAYDEQFF.

The table lists this clonotype with a few counts. The chain recombines TRBV20-1 with TRBJ1-2; 9 bases are shared with TRBD1. This CDR3 spans 14 amino acids. The V segment lost 2 bases and the J segment 8 bases; nucleotides outside the gene matches: 9. CDR1 and CDR2 from the germline V gene are DFQATT and SNEGSKA (reference sequence). The CDR3 is CSARRDREWQGYTF. The CDR3 DNA follows: TGCAGTGCTAGACGGGACAGGGAATGGCAGGGCTACACCTTC.

CDR3 residues: CASSISRTGGGSDTEAFF. The CDR3 DNA is TGTGCCAGCTCAATCTCCAGGACAGGCGGGGGATCGGACACTGAAGCTTTCTTT. The chain is built from TRBV18 and TRBJ1-1; 7 nucleotides line up with TRBD1. The V and J ends lost 5 bases and 3 bases, in that order; junction bases with no gene match: 18. CDR1 is KGHSH and CDR2 is LQKENI in the germline V gene. This CDR3 spans 18 amino acids. Supplemented by reference TRBV18 and TRBJ1-1, the full variable domain reads NAGVMQNPRHLVRRRGQEARLRCSPMKGHSHVYWYRQLPEEGLKFMVYLQKENIIDESGMPKERFSAEFPKEGPSILRIQQVVRGDSAAYFCASSISRTGGGSDTEAFFGQGTRLTVV.

The chain joins TRBV25-1 to TRBJ1-4; unclear D gene. CDR1 and CDR2 (germline): MGHDK, SYGVNS. V gave up 0 bases and J gave up 5 bases, with 16 bases separating them. This CDR3 has 17 residues. The CDR3 sequence: CASSEYIRGGRNEKLFF. The CDR3, as DNA: TGTGCCAGCAGTGAATATATTCGTGGAGGGCGGAATGAAAAACTGTTTTTT.

For this clonotype: Its ends do not fully match the called genes, so a read error is possible. J is TRBJ1-1 and V is TRBV29-1; D gene uncertain. The CDR3 extends over 14 amino acids. Germline CDR1 SQVTM, CDR2 ANQGSEA. CDR3 in amino acids: CSVSFPSLNPEAFF. The CDR3 DNA reads TGCAGCGTTTCATTCCCGTCGCTGAACCCTGAAGCTTTCTTT.

The chain couples TRBV27 to TRBJ1-6; possible D gene TRBD1, 5 bases. V dropped 9 bases and J dropped 2 bases, with 8 bases sitting between them. This CDR3 has 13 residues. The V gene's germline CDR1 is MNHEY and CDR2 SMNVEV (reference sequence). DNA of the CDR3: TGTGCCAGTCAGGGAACCTATAATTCACCCCTCCACTTT. This translates into CASQGTYNSPLHF.

This clonotype occurred a few times. The V call is TRBV27, the J call TRBJ2-7, with 7 positions matching TRBD1. Germline lookup yields CDR1 MNHEY and CDR2 SMNVEV (reference sequence). CDR3 size: 14 residues. V was pared by 3 bases and J by 6 bases, with 8 bases of the junction left unmatched. CDR3 in DNA: TGTGCCAGCAGTTTTACAGCCACAGGGGTCGAGCAGTACTTC. Its translation is CASSFTATGVEQYF.

This clonotype came up a few times. The chain links TRBV6-5 to TRBJ2-6; 12 bases map to TRBD1. After removal of 6 bases from V and 3 bases from J, the junction contained 9 bases not matched to a gene. The CDR3 sequence is 18 residues long. From germline, CDR1 is MNHEY and CDR2 SVGAGI. The CDR3, as DNA: TGTGCCAGCAGATCCGGGACAGGGGGCCTTTTTGGGGCCAACGTCCTGACTTTC. Translating gives CASRSGTGGLFGANVLTF.

A few counts support this clonotype. The gene calls are TRBV9 and TRBJ1-5, with 8 positions matching TRBD1. The germline V gene has CDR1 SGDLS and CDR2 YYNGEE. Trimming cost V 10 bases and J 2 bases; bases outside gene matches: 5. The CDR3 has 13 residues. The CDR3 DNA sequence: TGTGCCCCCGACAGGGGTGGCAATCAGCCCCAGCATTTT. Translating gives CAPDRGGNQPQHF.

This clonotype was detected only a few times. This rearrangement joins TRBV20-1 to TRBJ2-7, with 10 bases identical to TRBD2. The V segment lost 3 bases and the J segment 4 bases; nucleotides outside the gene matches: 6. Germline V gene sequence: CDR1 DFQATT, CDR2 SNEGSKA (reference sequence). This CDR3 is 14 amino acids long. CDR3 sequence reads: CSASVLAGRYEQYF. For the CDR3, the DNA is TGCAGTGCTAGTGTACTAGCGGGAAGGTACGAGCAGTACTTC.

This clonotype appeared a few times. The V and J genes are TRBV29-1 and TRBJ2-3; 10 bases fit TRBD2. The CDR3 loop spans 13 amino acids. Per germline, CDR1 SQVTM and CDR2 ANQGSEA. V lost 3 bases, J lost 6 bases, and 3 bases stayed unmatched. Here the CDR3 reads CSVDSSGSDTQYF. CDR3 DNA: TGCAGCGTTGACTCTAGCGGGAGCGATACGCAGTATTTT.

The chain combines TRBV20-1 with TRBJ2-1; 9 nucleotides align to TRBD2. Trimming removed 6 bases from V and 2 bases from J; junction bases left unmatched: 2. Germline V CDR1 and CDR2: DFQATT, SNEGSKA (reference sequence). The CDR3 extends over 13 amino acids. The CDR3 sequence is CSAGTSPYNEQFF. In nucleotides, the CDR3 is TGCAGTGCGGGGACTAGCCCCTACAATGAGCAGTTCTTC.

This clonotype is deemed medium-sized (0.01 to 0.1%). The rearrangement joins TRBV2 to TRBJ2-2, with 9 positions matching TRBD1. The CDR3 is made up of 16 amino acids. V was clipped by 10 bases and J by 4 bases; unmatched bases: 13. Germline V gives CDR1 SNHLY, CDR2 FYNNEI. The CDR3 DNA is TGTGCCACCTTGACGGGACAGGGAAGGGGCACCGGGGAGCTGTTTTTT. Its protein product is CATLTGQGRGTGELFF.

V gene TRBV3-1 combines with J gene TRBJ2-2, with D maybe TRBD2 (6 bases). The germline CDR1 and CDR2 sequences are LGHDT and YNNKEL (reference sequence). Deletions cut 1 base from V and 2 bases from J, with 11 bases between. The CDR3 extends over 16 amino acids. The CDR3 protein is CASSQVGGANTGELFF. CDR3 nucleotides: TGTGCCAGCAGCCAAGTTGGCGGGGCTAACACCGGGGAGCTGTTTTTT.

J is TRBJ2-5 and V is TRBV20-1; no definite D call. The V gene's germline CDR1 is DFQATT and CDR2 SNEGSKA (reference sequence). The CDR3 runs to 14 residues. Trimming pared 3 bases from V and 2 bases from J, leaving 13 bases between. CDR3 nucleotides: TGCAGTGCTAGTTTCTCACAGACGCAAGAGACCCAGTACTTC. Translating gives CSASFSQTQETQYF.

This clonotype was detected a few times. The chain combines TRBV7-2 with TRBJ1-4; 7 bases are a match to TRBD1. J was trimmed by 11 bases and V by 5 bases; bases with no gene match: 11. The germline V gene has CDR1 SGHTA and CDR2 FQGNSA. The CDR3 runs 14 residues. This chain's CDR3 is CASSQRTGPDKLFF. Written as DNA, the CDR3 is TGTGCCAGCAGCCAACGGACAGGCCCGGACAAACTGTTTTTT.

The chain carries TRBV20-1 and TRBJ1-1; 7 bases agree with TRBD1. The germline V gene encodes CDR1 DFQATT and CDR2 SNEGSKA (reference sequence). This CDR3 has 15 residues. With V trimmed by 0 bases and J by 7 bases, 11 bases remained unmatched. The CDR3 is CSARDRAGGPSEAFF. The CDR3 bases are TGCAGTGCTAGAGATCGGGCAGGGGGACCGAGTGAAGCTTTCTTT.